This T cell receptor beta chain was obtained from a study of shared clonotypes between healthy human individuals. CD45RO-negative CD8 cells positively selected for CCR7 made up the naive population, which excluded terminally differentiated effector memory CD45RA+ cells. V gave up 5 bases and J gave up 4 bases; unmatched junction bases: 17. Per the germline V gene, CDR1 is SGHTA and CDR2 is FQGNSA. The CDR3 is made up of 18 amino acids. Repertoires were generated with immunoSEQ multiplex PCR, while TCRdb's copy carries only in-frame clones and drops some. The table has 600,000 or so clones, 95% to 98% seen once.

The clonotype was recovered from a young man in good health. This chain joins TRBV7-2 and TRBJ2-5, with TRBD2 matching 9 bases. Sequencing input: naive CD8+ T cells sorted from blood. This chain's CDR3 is CASSPPWDSGRNGETQYF. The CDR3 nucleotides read TGTGCCAGCAGCCCCCCTTGGGATAGCGGGAGAAATGGAGAGACCCAGTACTTC.